A selection of T cell receptor beta chains follows, all from one sample in a study of cytomegalovirus exposure and HLA in healthy donors. Sequenced by immunoSEQ multiplex PCR; TCRdb stores in-frame clones only, minus some. The repertoire holds about 170,000 clones, approximately 80% seen once, with approximately 0.76% in the top ten. Sample: PBMCs. These receptors all stem from a female donor in good health and CMV-seronegative. The CDR3 runs from the conserved cysteine through the conserved F or W. Fields, in order: V gene, D gene, J gene, clone size, CDR3 protein, CDR3 DNA. The D gene is left open where the match is weak. Clone size is not always given. Where it is, it says once, few, many or a class for expanded clones.

V gene: TRBV4-3
D gene: .
J gene: TRBJ1-4
clone size: .
CDR3 protein: CASSQERLPYEKLFF
CDR3 DNA: TGCGCCAGCAGCCAAGAACGTCTACCTTATGAAAAACTGTTTTTT

V gene: TRBV2
D gene: .
J gene: TRBJ1-2
clone size: .
CDR3 protein: CASSEGGYGYTF
CDR3 DNA: TGTGCCAGCAGTGAGGGAGGGTATGGCTACACCTTC

V gene: TRBV7-9
D gene: TRBD2
J gene: TRBJ2-7
clone size: .
CDR3 protein: CASSIGTSGSRSYEQYF
CDR3 DNA: TGTGCCAGCAGCATCGGGACTAGCGGTTCTCGCTCCTACGAGCAGTACTTC

V gene: TRBV4-3
D gene: TRBD2
J gene: TRBJ2-7
clone size: .
CDR3 protein: CASSQDRTGGPYEQYF
CDR3 DNA: TGCGCCAGCAGCCAAGATAGGACGGGAGGGCCATACGAGCAGTACTTC

V gene: TRBV7-3
D gene: .
J gene: TRBJ1-1
clone size: .
CDR3 protein: CASSLLRVNTEAFF
CDR3 DNA: TGTGCCAGCAGCTTATTGAGGGTGAACACTGAAGCTTTCTTT

V gene: TRBV7-8
D gene: TRBD1
J gene: TRBJ1-5
clone size: .
CDR3 protein: CASSQDRDNQPQHF
CDR3 DNA: TGTGCCAGCAGCCAAGACAGGGACAATCAGCCCCAGCATTTT

V gene: TRBV6-5
D gene: .
J gene: TRBJ1-4
clone size: .
CDR3 protein: CASSPDRIGEKLFF
CDR3 DNA: TGTGCCAGCAGTCCCGACCGCATCGGGGAAAAACTGTTTTTT

V gene: TRBV21-1
D gene: .
J gene: TRBJ2-2
clone size: .
CDR3 protein: CASSDRGLTGELFF
CDR3 DNA: TGTGCCAGCTCGGACAGGGGGCTAACCGGGGAGCTGTTTTTT

V gene: TRBV7-2
D gene: TRBD1
J gene: TRBJ1-1
clone size: .
CDR3 protein: CANTPRQGVAFF
CDR3 DNA: TGTGCCAATACACCTAGACAGGGTGTGGCTTTCTTT

V gene: TRBV5-1
D gene: TRBD2
J gene: TRBJ2-5
clone size: .
CDR3 protein: CASSLGGLGVSETQYF
CDR3 DNA: TGCGCCAGCAGCTTGGGTGGACTAGGCGTTAGCGAGACCCAGTACTTC

V gene: TRBV15
D gene: .
J gene: TRBJ2-3
clone size: .
CDR3 protein: CATSRGGTDTQYF
CDR3 DNA: TGTGCCACCAGCAGAGGCGGCACAGATACGCAGTATTTT

V gene: TRBV21-1
D gene: .
J gene: TRBJ2-7
clone size: .
CDR3 protein: CASSNGPGTGASEQYF
CDR3 DNA: TGTGCCAGCAGCAACGGACCCGGGACAGGGGCTAGCGAGCAGTACTTC

V gene: TRBV7-8
D gene: .
J gene: TRBJ1-2
clone size: .
CDR3 protein: CASSLGLSPGYTF
CDR3 DNA: TGTGCCAGCAGCCTGGGACTCTCGCCGGGCTACACCTTC

V gene: TRBV28
D gene: TRBD2
J gene: TRBJ2-7
clone size: .
CDR3 protein: CASTPTSGRDEQYF
CDR3 DNA: TGTGCCAGCACCCCGACTAGCGGGAGGGACGAGCAGTACTTC

V gene: TRBV9
D gene: .
J gene: TRBJ1-1
clone size: few
CDR3 protein: CASSVGVSTARTDNTEAFF
CDR3 DNA: TGTGCCAGCAGCGTAGGAGTTTCCACCGCCCGGACAGACAACACTGAAGCTTTCTTT

V gene: TRBV5-1
D gene: TRBD1
J gene: TRBJ2-1
clone size: .
CDR3 protein: CASSLIQGGGEQFF
CDR3 DNA: TGCGCCAGCAGCTTAATACAAGGGGGCGGTGAGCAGTTCTTC

V gene: TRBV28
D gene: TRBD1
J gene: TRBJ1-2
clone size: .
CDR3 protein: CASSTGQGAPYGYTF
CDR3 DNA: TGTGCCAGCAGTACTGGACAGGGGGCACCATATGGCTACACCTTC

V gene: TRBV18
D gene: .
J gene: TRBJ2-1
clone size: .
CDR3 protein: CASSPSSPSYNEQFF
CDR3 DNA: TGTGCCAGCTCACCATCGTCTCCCAGCTACAATGAGCAGTTCTTC

V gene: TRBV19
D gene: TRBD1
J gene: TRBJ2-7
clone size: once
CDR3 protein: CASTPRGTGTYEQYF
CDR3 DNA: TGTGCCAGTACGCCGAGGGGGACAGGGACTTACGAGCAGTACTTC

V gene: TRBV9
D gene: .
J gene: TRBJ1-2
clone size: .
CDR3 protein: CASKGDGPYGYTF
CDR3 DNA: TGTGCCAGCAAGGGGGACGGACCCTATGGCTACACCTTC

V gene: TRBV18
D gene: TRBD1
J gene: TRBJ2-7
clone size: .
CDR3 protein: CASSAGGEEQYF
CDR3 DNA: TGTGCCAGCTCAGCAGGGGGCGAGGAGCAGTACTTC

V gene: TRBV30
D gene: .
J gene: TRBJ1-1
clone size: .
CDR3 protein: CAWSAGAGEAFF
CDR3 DNA: TGTGCCTGGAGTGCAGGGGCTGGTGAAGCTTTCTTT

V gene: TRBV6-4
D gene: TRBD1
J gene: TRBJ1-1
clone size: .
CDR3 protein: CASRGQGRNTEAFF
CDR3 DNA: TGTGCCAGCAGGGGACAGGGACGCAACACTGAAGCTTTCTTT

V gene: TRBV6-6
D gene: TRBD1
J gene: TRBJ2-7
clone size: .
CDR3 protein: CASSYDRGNEQYF
CDR3 DNA: TGTGCCAGCAGTTACGACAGGGGAAACGAGCAGTACTTC

V gene: TRBV18
D gene: .
J gene: TRBJ1-1
clone size: .
CDR3 protein: CASSFSGNQNTEAFF
CDR3 DNA: TGTGCCAGCTCCTTCAGCGGGAACCAGAACACTGAAGCTTTCTTT

V gene: TRBV6-6
D gene: .
J gene: TRBJ2-3
clone size: .
CDR3 protein: CASSITDTQYF
CDR3 DNA: TGTGCCAGCAGCATCACAGATACGCAGTATTTT

V gene: TRBV28
D gene: TRBD2
J gene: TRBJ2-1
clone size: .
CDR3 protein: CASSSSGSILEQFF
CDR3 DNA: TGTGCCAGCAGTTCTAGCGGGAGTATACTTGAGCAGTTCTTC

V gene: TRBV4-3
D gene: .
J gene: TRBJ2-1
clone size: once
CDR3 protein: CASSPGHGSEQFF
CDR3 DNA: TGCGCCAGCAGCCCCGGCCATGGTAGCGAGCAGTTCTTC

V gene: TRBV6-9
D gene: TRBD2
J gene: TRBJ2-2
clone size: .
CDR3 protein: CASSAGAVANTGELFF
CDR3 DNA: TGTGCCAGCAGCGCGGGAGCCGTAGCGAACACCGGGGAGCTGTTTTTT

V gene: TRBV18
D gene: .
J gene: TRBJ2-7
clone size: .
CDR3 protein: CASSPPGFKGAGEPYEQYF
CDR3 DNA: TGTGCCAGCTCACCACCTGGGTTTAAAGGGGCAGGGGAGCCCTACGAGCAGTACTTC

V gene: TRBV6-4
D gene: .
J gene: TRBJ1-2
clone size: .
CDR3 protein: CASAQGPNYGYTF
CDR3 DNA: TGTGCCAGCGCACAGGGACCTAACTATGGCTACACCTTC

V gene: TRBV7-9
D gene: TRBD1
J gene: TRBJ2-5
clone size: once
CDR3 protein: CASSATGGGETQYF
CDR3 DNA: TGTGCCAGCAGCGCTACAGGGGGCGGGGAGACCCAGTACTTC

V gene: TRBV6-6
D gene: TRBD1
J gene: TRBJ2-3
clone size: .
CDR3 protein: CAGRQGPPDTQYF
CDR3 DNA: TGTGCCGGAAGACAGGGGCCCCCAGATACGCAGTATTTT

V gene: TRBV27
D gene: .
J gene: TRBJ1-6
clone size: few
CDR3 protein: CASSSGNSPLHF
CDR3 DNA: TGTGCCAGCAGTTCGGGGAATTCACCCCTCCACTTT

V gene: TRBV19
D gene: TRBD1
J gene: TRBJ1-1
clone size: few
CDR3 protein: CASPGTGTGDTMNTEAFF
CDR3 DNA: TGTGCCAGCCCCGGGACCGGGACAGGGGACACCATGAACACTGAAGCTTTCTTT

V gene: TRBV6-1
D gene: .
J gene: TRBJ2-2
clone size: .
CDR3 protein: CASIVSSNTGELFF
CDR3 DNA: TGTGCCAGCATCGTGTCCTCGAACACCGGGGAGCTGTTTTTT

V gene: TRBV10-3
D gene: .
J gene: TRBJ2-3
clone size: .
CDR3 protein: CAISDYLRDTQYF
CDR3 DNA: TGTGCCATCAGTGACTACCTACGGGATACGCAGTATTTT

V gene: TRBV27
D gene: .
J gene: TRBJ1-4
clone size: few
CDR3 protein: CASSFDPRSGGEKLFF
CDR3 DNA: TGTGCCAGCAGCTTCGACCCGAGAAGCGGAGGGGAAAAACTGTTTTTT

V gene: TRBV7-6
D gene: TRBD2
J gene: TRBJ2-2
clone size: .
CDR3 protein: CASSLAMAGGSGELFF
CDR3 DNA: TGTGCCAGCAGCTTAGCGATGGCGGGAGGGAGCGGGGAGCTGTTTTTT

V gene: TRBV28
D gene: TRBD2
J gene: TRBJ2-6
clone size: .
CDR3 protein: CASSRGRPGANVLTF
CDR3 DNA: TGTGCCAGCAGCCGCGGGAGACCCGGGGCCAACGTCCTGACTTTC

V gene: TRBV18
D gene: .
J gene: TRBJ1-2
clone size: .
CDR3 protein: CASSPGSANYGYTF
CDR3 DNA: TGTGCCAGCTCCCCGGGGTCAGCTAACTATGGCTACACCTTC

V gene: TRBV28
D gene: TRBD2
J gene: TRBJ2-7
clone size: .
CDR3 protein: CASSFAGGWYEQYF
CDR3 DNA: TGTGCCAGCAGTTTTGCGGGAGGTTGGTACGAGCAGTACTTC

V gene: TRBV28
D gene: TRBD1
J gene: TRBJ2-6
clone size: .
CDR3 protein: CASSSTGQGSGANGLTF
CDR3 DNA: TGTGCCAGCAGTTCGACTGGACAGGGATCAGGGGCCAACGGCCTGACTTTC

V gene: TRBV7-9
D gene: TRBD1
J gene: TRBJ2-4
clone size: .
CDR3 protein: CSSSIQTGRLAKNIQYF
CDR3 DNA: TGTTCCAGCAGCATACAGACAGGGAGATTGGCCAAAAACATTCAGTACTTC

V gene: TRBV9
D gene: .
J gene: TRBJ2-3
clone size: .
CDR3 protein: CASNRDTDTQYF
CDR3 DNA: TGTGCCAGCAATCGGGACACAGATACGCAGTATTTT

V gene: TRBV4-3
D gene: .
J gene: TRBJ1-2
clone size: few
CDR3 protein: CASSQGSGSYGYTF
CDR3 DNA: TGCGCCAGCAGCCAAGGCTCCGGGTCCTATGGCTACACCTTC

V gene: TRBV6-1
D gene: .
J gene: TRBJ1-4
clone size: .
CDR3 protein: CASSAGGYEKLFF
CDR3 DNA: TGTGCCAGCAGTGCCGGAGGGTACGAAAAACTGTTTTTT

V gene: TRBV7-9
D gene: .
J gene: TRBJ1-1
clone size: .
CDR3 protein: CASSLVRGFTEAFF
CDR3 DNA: TGTGCCAGCAGCTTAGTTCGGGGTTTCACTGAAGCTTTCTTT

V gene: TRBV29-1
D gene: .
J gene: TRBJ2-7
clone size: .
CDR3 protein: CSVVVTYEQYF
CDR3 DNA: TGCAGCGTTGTAGTGACCTACGAGCAGTACTTC

V gene: TRBV7-3
D gene: TRBD1
J gene: TRBJ2-7
clone size: .
CDR3 protein: CASSSTGYGEQYF
CDR3 DNA: TGTGCCAGCAGCTCGACAGGGTATGGCGAGCAGTACTTC

V gene: TRBV30
D gene: .
J gene: TRBJ2-7
clone size: .
CDR3 protein: CAWSVYSLYEQYF
CDR3 DNA: TGTGCCTGGAGTGTATACAGCCTCTACGAGCAGTACTTC

V gene: TRBV5-6
D gene: .
J gene: TRBJ2-6
clone size: few
CDR3 protein: CATKGSGANGLTF
CDR3 DNA: TGTGCCACCAAAGGCTCTGGGGCCAACGGCCTGACTTTC

V gene: TRBV7-9
D gene: .
J gene: TRBJ2-1
clone size: .
CDR3 protein: CASTQGALIYNEQFF
CDR3 DNA: TGTGCCAGCACCCAAGGGGCACTCATCTACAATGAGCAGTTCTTC

V gene: TRBV7-8
D gene: TRBD2
J gene: TRBJ2-5
clone size: .
CDR3 protein: CASSSLLSGGIQETQYF
CDR3 DNA: TGTGCCAGCAGCTCCCTCCTTAGCGGGGGGATACAAGAGACCCAGTACTTC

V gene: TRBV7-2
D gene: .
J gene: TRBJ1-5
clone size: .
CDR3 protein: CASSPQGDQPQHF
CDR3 DNA: TGTGCCAGCAGCCCACAAGGGGATCAGCCCCAGCATTTT